Each of the 2 T cell receptor beta chains below was sequenced from the same sample in a study of blood T cell repertoires in COVID-19. Clones were sequenced by immunoSEQ multiplex PCR, and TCRdb holds only the in-frame ones, with some missing. The sample contains under 150,000 clones, roughly 90% of which appear only once. Input material: peripheral blood. Source of these receptors: a man aged 50 to 59 with active or convalescent COVID-19.

The chain carries TRBV7-9 and TRBJ1-1; 9 nucleotides match TRBD1. The V and J ends lost 6 bases and 3 bases, in that order; junction bases with no gene match: 5. From germline, CDR1 is SEHNR and CDR2 FQNEAQ (reference sequence). The CDR3 totals 14 residues. The CDR3 sequence: CASRLTGGDTEAFF. The CDR3 DNA reads TGTGCCAGCAGGCTGACAGGGGGGGACACTGAAGCTTTCTTT.

The rearrangement joins TRBV19 to TRBJ2-1, with D possibly matching TRBD2 (6 bases). The germline CDR1 and CDR2 sequences are LNHDA and SQIVND (reference sequence). The CDR3 sequence is 11 residues long. The V gene lost 6 bases and the J gene lost 13 bases, with 13 bases spanning the gap. CDR3 loop: CASSTEGGQFF. The CDR3 coding sequence is TGTGCCAGTAGCACTGAGGGAGGCCAGTTCTTC. Supplemented by reference TRBV19 and TRBJ2-1, the full variable domain reads DGGITQSPKYLFRKEGQNVTLSCEQNLNHDAMYWYRQDPGQGLRLIYYSQIVNDFQKGDIAEGYSVSREKKESFPLTVTSAQKNPTAFYLCASSTEGGQFFGPGTRLTVL.